Below, 18 T cell receptor beta chains from the same sample are listed, as sequenced in a study of blood T cell repertoires in COVID-19. Sequencing was performed with immunoSEQ multiplex PCR; in TCRdb, only in-frame clones are kept and a portion is missing. Of some 130,000 clones in the sample, 86% were seen once. The sequenced sample consisted of peripheral blood. These receptors originate from a woman in her 50s who had recovered from COVID-19.

The rearrangement links TRBV27 to TRBJ1-2, with D unclear. The CDR3 consists of 14 residues. Germline CDR1 and CDR2: MNHEY and SMNVEV (reference sequence). V lost 2 bases to trimming and J lost 10 bases, with 17 bases between them. DNA of the CDR3: TGTGCCAGCAGTTTACGTAGAGAAGAAGCCTCCTACACCTTC. Protein sequence: CASSLRREEASYTF.

As to this clone: At one end the junction does not follow the germline gene, possibly because of a read error. The chain has TRBV19 and TRBJ1-1; 8 bases are a match to TRBD1. The CDR3 is 14 residues long. The germline V gene has CDR1 LNHDA and CDR2 SQIVND (reference sequence). The CDR3 DNA follows: TGTGCCAGTAGACCGACAGGGGTGAAAACTGAAGCTTTCTTT. This sequence encodes CASRPTGVKTEAFF.

The V gene is TRBV28, the J gene TRBJ1-5; TRBD1 agrees at 12 bases. The V gene's germline CDR1 is MDHEN and CDR2 SYDVKM. There are 15 residues in the CDR3. V lost 10 bases, J lost 8 bases, and 12 bases stayed unmatched. The CDR3 sequence is CATLPGTGGEEPQHF. The DNA for the CDR3 is TGTGCCACCCTCCCCGGGACAGGGGGCGAAGAGCCCCAGCATTTT.

The chain joins TRBV27 to TRBJ2-2; 8 bases map to TRBD1. Trimming cost V 3 bases and J 4 bases; bases outside gene matches: 13. The CDR3 covers 18 residues. In germline, CDR1 is MNHEY, CDR2 SMNVEV (reference sequence). This chain's CDR3 is CASSFLGQGLGATGELFF. The CDR3 DNA reads TGTGCCAGCAGTTTCCTCGGACAGGGTTTGGGTGCCACCGGGGAGCTGTTTTTT.

V is TRBV12-3 or TRBV12-4 and J is TRBJ1-2, with D tentatively TRBD1 (6 bases). V was clipped by 4 bases and J by 13 bases, with 13 bases between them. The CDR3 is made up of 11 amino acids. CDR3 sequence reads: CASSSRTAVTF. In DNA form, the CDR3 reads TGTGCCAGCAGTTCTAGGACAGCAGTCACCTTC.

The chain joins TRBV6-6 to TRBJ1-5; D is uncertain. CDR1 MNHNY and CDR2 SVGAGI come from the germline V gene (reference sequence). The V gene lost 0 bases and the J gene lost 6 bases, with 6 bases spanning the gap. This CDR3 contains 13 residues. In DNA form, the CDR3 reads TGTGCCAGCAGTTACTCGAATAGTCAGCCCCAGCATTTT. It specifies CASSYSNSQPQHF.

The V and J genes are TRBV30 and TRBJ1-5; TRBD1 matches 7 bases. This CDR3 comprises 13 residues. Per the germline V gene, CDR1 is GTSNPN and CDR2 is SVGIG (reference sequence). The ends lost 8 bases at V and 0 bases at J; junction bases unmatched: 4. The DNA for the CDR3 is TGTGCCGCCGGGACAGATAGCAATCAGCCCCAGCATTTT. It translates to CAAGTDSNQPQHF. Filled out from reference TRBV30 and TRBJ1-5, the complete variable domain reads SQTIHQWPATLVQPVGSPLSLECTVEGTSNPNLYWYRQAAGRGLQLLFYSVGIGQISSEVPQNLSASRPQDRQFILSSKKLLLSDSGFYLCAAGTDSNQPQHFGDGTRLSIL.

The V call is TRBV3-1 (or the pseudogene TRBV3-2), the J call TRBJ1-5; D perhaps matches TRBD1 (5 bases). The CDR3 covers 18 residues. Germline V gives CDR1 LGHDT, CDR2 YNNKEL (reference sequence). Trimming removed 0 bases from V and 0 bases from J, with 15 bases in between. The CDR3 is CASSQDIGQGHSNQPQHF. DNA of the CDR3: TGTGCCAGCAGCCAAGATATCGGGCAGGGTCATAGCAATCAGCCCCAGCATTTT.

V and J are TRBV18 and TRBJ2-2, with D uncertain. This CDR3 is built from 13 residues. V dropped 6 bases and J dropped 3 bases, with 8 bases sitting between them. Germline V gene lookup returns CDR1 KGHSH and CDR2 LQKENI. The CDR3 here is CASSPQDTGELFF. The CDR3 DNA sequence: TGTGCCAGCTCCCCCCAGGACACCGGGGAGCTGTTTTTT.

The chain employs TRBV28 and TRBJ2-2; D is uncertain. CDR3 length equals 11 residues. V shed 6 bases and J shed 10 bases, with 9 bases lying between them. Germline CDR1 is MDHEN and CDR2 is SYDVKM. The CDR3 is CASSISLELFF. CDR3 sequence (DNA): TGTGCCAGCAGCATTAGTTTGGAGCTGTTTTTT.

This clone has only one observation. This sequence joins TRBV3-1 (or the pseudogene TRBV3-2) and TRBJ1-2; 10 bases align to TRBD1. After removal of 4 bases from V and 6 bases from J, the junction contained 8 bases not matched to a gene. The germline CDR1 and CDR2 sequences are LGHDT and YNNKEL (reference sequence). The CDR3 is made up of 15 amino acids. CDR3 bases: TGTGCCAGCAGCCCCGGGGGACAGGGGTCCCATGGCTACACCTTC. Encoded protein: CASSPGGQGSHGYTF.

The J gene is TRBJ2-7, the V gene TRBV15; tentative D call: TRBD2 (6 bases). The CDR3 runs 16 residues. Trimming removed 6 bases at V and 0 bases at J, with 18 bases between. Germline lookup yields CDR1 LNHNV and CDR2 YYDKDF (reference sequence). The CDR3 protein is CATRQTRTGSSYEQYF. CDR3 bases: TGTGCCACCAGACAGACTAGGACCGGCAGCTCCTACGAGCAGTACTTC.

The chain links TRBV2 to TRBJ2-2, with TRBD1 matching over 8 bases. The CDR3 loop spans 15 amino acids. CDR1 and CDR2 (germline): SNHLY, FYNNEI. Unmatched junction bases numbered 6, after V lost 4 bases and J lost 5 bases. The CDR3 protein is CASSAQGATTGELFF. The CDR3 nucleotides read TGTGCCAGCAGTGCCCAGGGGGCGACTACCGGGGAGCTGTTTTTT.

The chain joins TRBV7-9 to TRBJ2-7, with TRBD2 identical over 10 bases. The CDR3 has 15 residues. Germline V gene sequence: CDR1 SEHNR, CDR2 FQNEAQ (reference sequence). V lost 3 bases to trimming and J lost 4 bases; unmatched junction nucleotides: 6. This CDR3 reads CASSFSLAGAYEQYF. In DNA, the CDR3 is TGTGCCAGCAGCTTCAGTCTAGCGGGAGCGTACGAGCAGTACTTC.

The rearrangement links TRBV6-2 or TRBV6-3 to TRBJ1-3; D is unresolved. The CDR3 sequence is 14 residues long. Germline lookup yields CDR1 MNHEY and CDR2 SVGEGT. Trimming stripped 2 bases from V and 0 bases from J, with 5 bases between. CDR3 residues: CASSYASSGNTIYF. For the CDR3, the DNA is TGTGCCAGCAGTTACGCCAGCTCTGGAAACACCATATATTTT.

This chain joins TRBV6-5 and TRBJ1-1; D not certain. The germline gives CDR1 MNHEY, CDR2 SVGAGI. The V and J ends lost 2 bases and 5 bases respectively, with 18 bases between them. CDR3 length equals 16 residues. In DNA form, the CDR3 reads TGTGCCAGCAGTTACGGAAGGCCGGGAGGGAGGACTGAAGCTTTCTTT. Encoded protein: CASSYGRPGGRTEAFF.

As DNA, the CDR3 is TGTGCCAGCAGTTTATCCGGTCCTAATGAAAAACTGTTTTTT. This encodes CASSLSGPNEKLFF. The genes are TRBV27 and TRBJ1-4; D remains ambiguous. Germline V gene lookup returns CDR1 MNHEY and CDR2 SMNVEV (reference sequence). The CDR3 covers 14 residues. V was pared by 0 bases and J by 3 bases, with 5 bases between.

V gene TRBV30 combines with J gene TRBJ1-4; TRBD1 might be the D (6 bases). The V gene's germline CDR1 is GTSNPN and CDR2 SVGIG (reference sequence). V was shortened by 2 bases and J by 3 bases, with 10 bases between the two germline ends. The CDR3 contains 14 residues. The CDR3 reads CAWSRGGPNEKLFF. The CDR3 region has the DNA TGTGCCTGGAGTCGGGGGGGCCCTAATGAAAAACTGTTTTTT. Supplemented by reference TRBV30 and TRBJ1-4, the full variable domain reads SQTIHQWPATLVQPVGSPLSLECTVEGTSNPNLYWYRQAAGRGLQLLFYSVGIGQISSEVPQNLSASRPQDRQFILSSKKLLLSDSGFYLCAWSRGGPNEKLFFGSGTQLSVL.